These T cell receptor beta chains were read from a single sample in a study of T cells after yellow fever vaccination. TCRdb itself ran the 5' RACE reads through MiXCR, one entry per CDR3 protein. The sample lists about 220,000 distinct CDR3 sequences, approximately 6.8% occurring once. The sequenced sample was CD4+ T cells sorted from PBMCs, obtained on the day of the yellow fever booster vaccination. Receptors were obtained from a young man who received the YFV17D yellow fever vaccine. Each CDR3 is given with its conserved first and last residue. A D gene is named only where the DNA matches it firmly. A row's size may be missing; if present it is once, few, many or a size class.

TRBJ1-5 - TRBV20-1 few TGCAGTGCGGGGATTGGGAATCAGCCCCAGCATTTT CSAGIGNQPQHF
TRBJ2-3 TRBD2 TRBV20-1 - TGCAGTGCTAGCCCCTCTAGCGGGAGCACAGATACGCAGTATTTT CSASPSSGSTDTQYF
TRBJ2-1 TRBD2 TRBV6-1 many TGTGCCAGCAGAACCGGACTAGCGGGTCCTCCAGGCAATGAGCAGTTCTTC CASRTGLAGPPGNEQFF
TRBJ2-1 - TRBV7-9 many TGTGCCAGCAGCTTAGTAAATCTAGGTGAGCAGTTCTTC CASSLVNLGEQFF
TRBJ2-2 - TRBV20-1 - TGCAGTGCCAGGACCAGGGCCGGGGAGCTGTTTTTT CSARTRAGELFF
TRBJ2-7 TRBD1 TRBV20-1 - TGCAGTGCTAGGTCAGACAGGGTACCCTCCTACGAGCAGTACTTC CSARSDRVPSYEQYF
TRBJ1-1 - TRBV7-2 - TGTGCCAGCAGCTTCCCGAAGGATAACAGCGTGAACACTGAAGCTTTCTTT CASSFPKDNSVNTEAFF
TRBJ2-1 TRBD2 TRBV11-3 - TGTGCCAGCAGCTTAAGGCTAGCGGACACTGAGCAGTTCTTC CASSLRLADTEQFF
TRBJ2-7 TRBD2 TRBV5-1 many TGCGCCAGCAGAGGGACTAGCGGGCCCGAATACGAGCAGTACTTC CASRGTSGPEYEQYF
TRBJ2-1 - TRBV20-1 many TGCAGTGCTAGGGCGGGCACCTCCTACAATGAGCAGTTCTTC CSARAGTSYNEQFF
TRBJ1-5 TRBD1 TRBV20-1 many TGCAGTGCCCGTAAGGGACAGATCAATCAGCCCCAGCATTTT CSARKGQINQPQHF
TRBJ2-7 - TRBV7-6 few TGTGCCAGCACCCAGGATCGGAGCTCCTACGAGCAGTACTTC CASTQDRSSYEQYF
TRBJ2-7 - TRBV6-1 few TGTGCCAGCAGTGAAATTTGGTCAGGACTAAGAGACTACGAGCAGTACTTC CASSEIWSGLRDYEQYF
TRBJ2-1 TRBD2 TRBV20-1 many TGCAGTGCTGGTAGCGGGAAGGAGCGCAATGAGCAGTTCTTC CSAGSGKERNEQFF
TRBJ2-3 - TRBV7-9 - TGTGCCATGGGCCCTGGGCTACAGGGAGAAGGCACAGATACGCAGTATTTT CAMGPGLQGEGTDTQYF
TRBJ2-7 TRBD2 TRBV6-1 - TGTGCCAGCAGGCGGACTAGCGGGAGCTCCTACGAGCAGTACTTC CASRRTSGSSYEQYF
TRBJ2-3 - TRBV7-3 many TGTGCCAGCAGCTTAGGTACCAGGGTTGCGGCAGATACGCAGTATTTT CASSLGTRVAADTQYF
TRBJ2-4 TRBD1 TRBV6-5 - TGTGCCAGCAGTTACTCGAGACTTGGGACAGGGGGCCTTAAAAACATTCAGTACTTC CASSYSRLGTGGLKNIQYF
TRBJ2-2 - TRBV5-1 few TGCGCCAGCAGCTTGTACACAACGAACACCGGGGAGCTGTTTTTT CASSLYTTNTGELFF
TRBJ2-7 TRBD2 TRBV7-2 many TGTGCCAGCAGTTCACTAGCGGGAGGTGCGGAGCAGTACTTC CASSSLAGGAEQYF
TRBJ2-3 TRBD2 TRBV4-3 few TGCGCCAGCAGCCAAGATGGGAGGGGAGCGGGCACAGATACGCAGTATTTT CASSQDGRGAGTDTQYF
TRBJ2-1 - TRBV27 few TGTGCCAGCAGTGGGAGAGGCGGGATCGGGCAGTTCTTC CASSGRGGIGQFF
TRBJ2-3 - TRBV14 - TGTGCCAGCAGCCAAGAGTTCTGGGATACGCAGTATTTT CASSQEFWDTQYF
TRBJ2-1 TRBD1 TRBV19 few TGTGCCAGTAGTCGCCTAGGACAGGGCTCCTACAATGAGCAGTTCTTC CASSRLGQGSYNEQFF
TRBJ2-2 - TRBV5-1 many TGCGCCAGCAACCAGGACTACCTAACCGGGGAGCTGTTTTTT CASNQDYLTGELFF
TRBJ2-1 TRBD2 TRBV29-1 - TGCAGCGTTGATGGCGGGGGCTCCTACAATGAGCAGTTCTTC CSVDGGGSYNEQFF
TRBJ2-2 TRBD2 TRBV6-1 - TGTGCCAGCAGGACGGGGAGGGTGGACACCGGGGAGCTGTTTTTT CASRTGRVDTGELFF
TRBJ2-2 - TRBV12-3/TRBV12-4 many TGTGCCAGCAGTTCCTTGCAGGGGTTCACCGGGGAGCTGTTTTTT CASSSLQGFTGELFF
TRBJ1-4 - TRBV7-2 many TGTGCCAGCAGCTTAGATACGGGACGCAGAAATGAAAAACTGTTTTTT CASSLDTGRRNEKLFF
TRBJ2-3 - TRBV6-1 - TGTGCCAGCAGTCAGCGGCTCCGAAGGGGGGAGAAGACAGATACGCAGTATTTT CASSQRLRRGEKTDTQYF
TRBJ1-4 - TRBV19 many TGTGCCAGTAGTCCACGGGGCGCCGGAGTTGAAAAACTGTTTTTT CASSPRGAGVEKLFF
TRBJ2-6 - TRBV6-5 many TGTGCCAGCAGTTACTCAAGCTCTGGGGCCAACGTCCTGACTTTC CASSYSSSGANVLTF
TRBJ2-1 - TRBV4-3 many TGCGCCAGCAGGCGTACGCATCGGAGCTCCTACAATGAGCAGTTCTTC CASRRTHRSSYNEQFF
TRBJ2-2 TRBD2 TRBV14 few TGTGCCAGCAGCCGACTAGCAAATACCGGGGAGCTGTTTTTT CASSRLANTGELFF
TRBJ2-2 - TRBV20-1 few TGCAGTGCCGGGGATCCGAACACCGGGGAGCTGTTTTTT CSAGDPNTGELFF
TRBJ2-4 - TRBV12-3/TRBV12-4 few TGTGCCAGCAGTTTAGCAGGGGTTTTTCAGTACTTC CASSLAGVFQYF
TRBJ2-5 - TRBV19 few TGTGCCAGTAGGGGGGCTAAGGGGGAGACCCAGTACTTC CASRGAKGETQYF
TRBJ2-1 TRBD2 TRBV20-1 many TGCAGTGCTGCCAGCGGGATCTCCTACAATGAGCAGTTCTTC CSAASGISYNEQFF
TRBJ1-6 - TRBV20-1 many TGCAGTGCTCGCGCGGGGCGGAAGAATTCACCCCTCCACTTT CSARAGRKNSPLHF
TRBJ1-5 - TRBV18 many TGTGCCAGCTCACCAGGGGGGGCCGCAAATCAGCCCCAGCATTTT CASSPGGAANQPQHF
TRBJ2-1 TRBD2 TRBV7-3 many TGTGCCAGCAGCTTACTAACCCGCCCGAAACTGACGGGAGGTAACAATGAGCAGTTCTTC CASSLLTRPKLTGGNNEQFF